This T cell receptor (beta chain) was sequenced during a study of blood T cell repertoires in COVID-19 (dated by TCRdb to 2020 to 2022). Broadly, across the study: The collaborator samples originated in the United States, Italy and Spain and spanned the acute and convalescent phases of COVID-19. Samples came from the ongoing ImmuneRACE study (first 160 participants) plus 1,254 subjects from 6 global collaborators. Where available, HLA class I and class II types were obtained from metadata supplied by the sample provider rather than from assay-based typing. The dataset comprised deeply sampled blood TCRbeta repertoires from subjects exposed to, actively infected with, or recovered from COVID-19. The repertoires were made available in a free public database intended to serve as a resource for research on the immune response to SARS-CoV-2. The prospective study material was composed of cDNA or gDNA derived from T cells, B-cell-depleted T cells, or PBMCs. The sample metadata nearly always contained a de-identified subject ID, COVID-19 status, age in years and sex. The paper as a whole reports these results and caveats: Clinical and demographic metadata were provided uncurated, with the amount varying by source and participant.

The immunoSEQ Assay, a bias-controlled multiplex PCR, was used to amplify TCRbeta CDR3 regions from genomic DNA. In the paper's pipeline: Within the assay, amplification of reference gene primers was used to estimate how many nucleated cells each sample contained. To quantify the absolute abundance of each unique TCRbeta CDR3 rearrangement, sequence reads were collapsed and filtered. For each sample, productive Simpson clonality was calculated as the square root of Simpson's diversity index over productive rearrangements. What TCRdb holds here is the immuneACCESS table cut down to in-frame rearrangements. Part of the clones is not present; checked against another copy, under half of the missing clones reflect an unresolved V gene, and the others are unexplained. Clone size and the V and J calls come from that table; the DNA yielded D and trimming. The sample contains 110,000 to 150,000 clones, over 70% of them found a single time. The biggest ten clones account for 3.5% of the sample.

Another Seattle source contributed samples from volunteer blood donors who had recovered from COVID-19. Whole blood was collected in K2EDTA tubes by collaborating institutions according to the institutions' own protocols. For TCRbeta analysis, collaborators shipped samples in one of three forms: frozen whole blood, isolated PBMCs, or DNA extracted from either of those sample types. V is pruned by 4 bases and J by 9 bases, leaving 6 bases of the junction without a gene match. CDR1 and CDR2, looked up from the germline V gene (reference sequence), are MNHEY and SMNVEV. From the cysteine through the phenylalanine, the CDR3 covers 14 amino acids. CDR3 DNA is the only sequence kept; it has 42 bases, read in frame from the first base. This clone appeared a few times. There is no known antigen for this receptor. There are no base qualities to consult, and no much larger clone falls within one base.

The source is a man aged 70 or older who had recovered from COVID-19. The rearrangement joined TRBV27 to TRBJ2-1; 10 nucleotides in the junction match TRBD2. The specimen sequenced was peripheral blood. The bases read TGTGCCAGCAGTTCTAGCGGGAGCTGGGGTGAGCAGTTCTTC. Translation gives CASSSSGSWGEQFF.